The subject of this entry is one T cell receptor beta chain. Antigen: not known. Isolating CD4+ T cells followed roughly ten days of culture. Nobody among the vaccine recipients had prior SARS-CoV-2 infection (nucleocapsid antibodies were negative). This entry comes from a study of vaccination effects on CD4 cells after COVID-19. V was pared by 0 bases and J by 1 base, with 17 bases of the junction left unmatched. The CDR3 length is 20 residues. Germline CDR1 is LNHDA and CDR2 is SQIVND (reference sequence). Clones were read by immunoSEQ multiplex PCR, and TCRdb kept only the in-frame ones, dropping some. Of 25,000 to 35,000 clones in the sample, about 70% were seen once.

The rearrangement uses TRBV19 and TRBJ1-1, with 7 bases fitting TRBD1. The sample here was CD4+ T cells from PBMCs cultured without peptide, taken before COVID-19 vaccination. The receptor's source is a human donor who received a COVID-19 vaccine. CDR3 in amino acids: CASSIDGYRGSEVWNTEAFF. In DNA, the CDR3 is TGTGCCAGTAGTATAGATGGATACAGGGGTTCGGAAGTTTGGAACACTGAAGCTTTCTTT.